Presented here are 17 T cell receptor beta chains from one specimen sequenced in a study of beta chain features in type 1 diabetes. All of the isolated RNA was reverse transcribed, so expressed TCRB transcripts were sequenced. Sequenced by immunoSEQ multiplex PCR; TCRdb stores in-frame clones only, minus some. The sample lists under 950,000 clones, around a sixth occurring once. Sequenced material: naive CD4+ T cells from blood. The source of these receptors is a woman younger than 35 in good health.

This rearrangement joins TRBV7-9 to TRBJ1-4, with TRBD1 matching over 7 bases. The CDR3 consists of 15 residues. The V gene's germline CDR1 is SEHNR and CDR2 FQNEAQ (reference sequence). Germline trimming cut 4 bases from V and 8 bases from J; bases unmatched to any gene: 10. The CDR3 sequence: CASSSLGGAEEKLFF. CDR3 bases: TGTGCCAGCAGCTCCTTAGGGGGCGCGGAGGAAAAACTGTTTTTT.

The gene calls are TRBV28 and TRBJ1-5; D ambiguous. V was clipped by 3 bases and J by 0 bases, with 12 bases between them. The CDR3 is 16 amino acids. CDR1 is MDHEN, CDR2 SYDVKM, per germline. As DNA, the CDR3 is TGTGCCAGCAGTTTTGTCCGGGGTCCTAGCAATCAGCCCCAGCATTTT. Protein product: CASSFVRGPSNQPQHF. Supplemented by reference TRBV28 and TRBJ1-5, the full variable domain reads DVKVTQSSRYLVKRTGEKVFLECVQDMDHENMFWYRQDPGLGLRLIYFSYDVKMKEKGDIPEGYSVSREKKERFSLILESASTNQTSMYLCASSFVRGPSNQPQHFGDGTRLSIL.

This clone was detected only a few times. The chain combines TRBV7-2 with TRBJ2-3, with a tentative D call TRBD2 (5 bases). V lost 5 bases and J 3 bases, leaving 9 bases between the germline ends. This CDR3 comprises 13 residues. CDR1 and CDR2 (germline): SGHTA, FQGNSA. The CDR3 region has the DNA TGTGCCAGCAGCCCGGGATATACAGATACGCAGTATTTT. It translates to CASSPGYTDTQYF.

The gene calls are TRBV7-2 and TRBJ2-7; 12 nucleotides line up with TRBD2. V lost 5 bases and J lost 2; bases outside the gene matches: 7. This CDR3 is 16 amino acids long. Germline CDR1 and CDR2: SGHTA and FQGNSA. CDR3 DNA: TGTGCCAGCAGCCCTGCCCTAGCGGGAGGGGCCTACGAGCAGTACTTC. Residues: CASSPALAGGAYEQYF.

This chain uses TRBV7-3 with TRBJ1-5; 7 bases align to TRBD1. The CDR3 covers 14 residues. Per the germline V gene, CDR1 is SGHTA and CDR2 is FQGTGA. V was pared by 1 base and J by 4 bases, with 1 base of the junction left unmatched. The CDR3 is CASSLRDRNQPQHF. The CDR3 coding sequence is TGTGCCAGCAGCTTAAGGGACAGAAATCAGCCCCAGCATTTT.

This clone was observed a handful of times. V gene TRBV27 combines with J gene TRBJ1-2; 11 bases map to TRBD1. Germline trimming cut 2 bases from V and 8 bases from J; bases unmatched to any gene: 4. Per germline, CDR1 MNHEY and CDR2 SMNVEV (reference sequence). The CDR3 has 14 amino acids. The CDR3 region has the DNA TGTGCCAGCAGTTTAGGACAGGGGGCCTGGGGCTACACCTTC. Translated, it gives CASSLGQGAWGYTF.

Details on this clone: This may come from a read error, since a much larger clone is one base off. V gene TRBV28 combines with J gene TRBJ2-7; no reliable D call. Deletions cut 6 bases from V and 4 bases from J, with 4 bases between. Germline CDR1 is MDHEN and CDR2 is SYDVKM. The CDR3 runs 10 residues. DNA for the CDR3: TGTGCCAGCAGGAAGTACGAGCAGTACTTC. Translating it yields CASRKYEQYF.

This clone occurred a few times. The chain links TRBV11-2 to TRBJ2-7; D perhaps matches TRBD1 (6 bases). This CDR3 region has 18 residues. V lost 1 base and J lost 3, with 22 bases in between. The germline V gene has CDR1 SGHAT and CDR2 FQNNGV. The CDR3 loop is CASSLVYSIGRTDYEQYF. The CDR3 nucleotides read TGTGCCAGCAGCTTAGTATACTCTATAGGAAGGACAGACTACGAGCAGTACTTC.

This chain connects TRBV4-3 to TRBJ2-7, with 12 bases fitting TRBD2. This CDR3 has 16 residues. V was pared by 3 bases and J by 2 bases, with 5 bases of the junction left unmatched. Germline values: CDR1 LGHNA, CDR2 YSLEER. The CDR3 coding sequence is TGCGCCAGCAGCCAGATACTAGCGGGAGGTACCTACGAGCAGTACTTC. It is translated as CASSQILAGGTYEQYF.

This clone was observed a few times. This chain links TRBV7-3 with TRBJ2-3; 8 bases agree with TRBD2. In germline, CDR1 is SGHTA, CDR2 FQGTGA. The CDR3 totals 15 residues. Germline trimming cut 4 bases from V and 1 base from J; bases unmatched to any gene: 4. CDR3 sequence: CASSSAGGGTDTQYF. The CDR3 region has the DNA TGTGCCAGCAGCTCCGCGGGAGGCGGCACAGATACGCAGTATTTT.

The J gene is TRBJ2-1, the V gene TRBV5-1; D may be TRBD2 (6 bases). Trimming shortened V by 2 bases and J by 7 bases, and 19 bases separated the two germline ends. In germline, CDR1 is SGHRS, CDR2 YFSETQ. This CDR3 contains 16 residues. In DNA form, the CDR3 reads TGCGCCAGCAGCTTCTCTCGGGACTGGGACCTGAATGAGCAGTTCTTC. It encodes CASSFSRDWDLNEQFF.

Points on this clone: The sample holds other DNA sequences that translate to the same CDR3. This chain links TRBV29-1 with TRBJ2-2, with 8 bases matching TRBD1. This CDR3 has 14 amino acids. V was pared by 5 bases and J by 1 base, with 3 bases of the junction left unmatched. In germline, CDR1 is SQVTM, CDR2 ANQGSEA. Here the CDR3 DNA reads TGCAGCGTTCGGACAGGGAGGAACACCGGGGAGCTGTTTTTT. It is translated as CSVRTGRNTGELFF.

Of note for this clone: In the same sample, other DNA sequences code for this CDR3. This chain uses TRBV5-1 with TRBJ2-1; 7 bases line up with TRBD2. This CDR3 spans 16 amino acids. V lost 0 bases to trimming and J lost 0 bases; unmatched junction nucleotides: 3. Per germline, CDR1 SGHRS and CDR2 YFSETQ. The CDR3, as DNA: TGCGCCAGCAGCTTGGGTGGCGGGAGCTCCTACAATGAGCAGTTCTTC. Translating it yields CASSLGGGSSYNEQFF. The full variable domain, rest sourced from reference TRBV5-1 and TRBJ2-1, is KAGVTQTPRYLIKTRGQQVTLSCSPISGHRSVSWYQQTPGQGLQFLFEYFSETQRNKGNFPGRFSGRQFSNSRSEMNVSTLELGDSALYLCASSLGGGSSYNEQFFGPGTRLTVL.

The chain's CDR3 is CASAAGGGADEQFF. As DNA, the CDR3 is TGTGCCAGCGCAGCGGGAGGGGGGGCCGATGAGCAGTTCTTC. The chain carries TRBV28 and TRBJ2-1; 10 positions match TRBD2. Germline assignment: CDR1 MDHEN and CDR2 SYDVKM. There are 14 residues in the CDR3. V dropped 8 bases and J dropped 8; count of bases not matched to a gene: 9.

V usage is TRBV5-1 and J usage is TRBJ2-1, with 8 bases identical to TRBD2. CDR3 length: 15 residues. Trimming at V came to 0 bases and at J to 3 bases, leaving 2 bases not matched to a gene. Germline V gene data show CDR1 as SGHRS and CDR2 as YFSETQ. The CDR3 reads CASSLDGRDYNEQFF. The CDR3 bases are TGCGCCAGCAGCTTGGACGGGAGGGACTACAATGAGCAGTTCTTC.

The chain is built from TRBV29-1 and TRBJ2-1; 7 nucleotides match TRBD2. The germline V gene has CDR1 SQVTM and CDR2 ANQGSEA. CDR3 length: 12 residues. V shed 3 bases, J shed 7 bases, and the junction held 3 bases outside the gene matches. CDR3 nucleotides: TGCAGCGTTGAGCGGGGGTGGAATGAGCAGTTCTTC. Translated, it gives CSVERGWNEQFF.

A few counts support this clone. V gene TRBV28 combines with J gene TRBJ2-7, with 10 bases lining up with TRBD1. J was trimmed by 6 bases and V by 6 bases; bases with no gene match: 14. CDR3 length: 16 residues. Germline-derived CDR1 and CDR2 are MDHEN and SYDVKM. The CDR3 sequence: CASRDPGTGDLSEQYF. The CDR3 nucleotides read TGTGCCAGCAGGGACCCGGGGACAGGGGATCTGAGCGAGCAGTACTTC.